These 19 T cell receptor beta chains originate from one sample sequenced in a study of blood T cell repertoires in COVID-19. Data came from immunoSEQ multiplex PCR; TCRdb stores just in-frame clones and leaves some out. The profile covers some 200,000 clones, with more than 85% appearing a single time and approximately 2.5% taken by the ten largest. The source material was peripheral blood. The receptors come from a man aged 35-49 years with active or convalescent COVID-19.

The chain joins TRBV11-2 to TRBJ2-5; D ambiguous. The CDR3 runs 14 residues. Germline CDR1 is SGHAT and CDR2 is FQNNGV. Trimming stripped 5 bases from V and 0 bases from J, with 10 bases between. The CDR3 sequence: CASSPYYDQETQYF. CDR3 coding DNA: TGTGCCAGCAGCCCCTACTACGACCAAGAGACCCAGTACTTC.

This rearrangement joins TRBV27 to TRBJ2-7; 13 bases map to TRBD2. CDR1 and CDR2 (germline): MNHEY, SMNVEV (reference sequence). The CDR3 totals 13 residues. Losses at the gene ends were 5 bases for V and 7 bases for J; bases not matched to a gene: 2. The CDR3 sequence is CASSLGLAGEQYF. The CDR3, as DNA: TGTGCCAGCAGTCTGGGACTAGCGGGGGAGCAGTACTTC.

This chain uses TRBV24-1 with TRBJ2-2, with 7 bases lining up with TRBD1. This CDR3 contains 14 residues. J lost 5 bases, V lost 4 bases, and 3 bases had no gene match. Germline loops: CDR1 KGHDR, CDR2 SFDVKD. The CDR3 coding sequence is TGTGCCACCAGTGAGATACAGGGGACCGGGGAGCTGTTTTTT. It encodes CATSEIQGTGELFF.

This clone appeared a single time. Here the CDR3 DNA reads TGTGCCAGCAGCGTTAGCGGGGGGCTTCCCTACGAGCAGTACTTC. It yields the protein CASSVSGGLPYEQYF. The V call is TRBV28, the J call TRBJ2-7, with TRBD2 matching over 10 bases. Germline V lookup: CDR1 MDHEN, CDR2 SYDVKM. Losses at the gene ends were 6 bases for V and 2 bases for J; bases not matched to a gene: 7. CDR3 size: 15 residues.

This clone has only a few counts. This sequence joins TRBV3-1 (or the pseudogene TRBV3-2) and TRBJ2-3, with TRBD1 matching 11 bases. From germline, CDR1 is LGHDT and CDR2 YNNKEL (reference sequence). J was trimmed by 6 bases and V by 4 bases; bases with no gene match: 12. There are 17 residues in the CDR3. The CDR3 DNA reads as TGTGCCAGCAGCCTTCGAGGGGACAGGGGGGTTCGGGATACGCAGTATTTT. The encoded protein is CASSLRGDRGVRDTQYF.

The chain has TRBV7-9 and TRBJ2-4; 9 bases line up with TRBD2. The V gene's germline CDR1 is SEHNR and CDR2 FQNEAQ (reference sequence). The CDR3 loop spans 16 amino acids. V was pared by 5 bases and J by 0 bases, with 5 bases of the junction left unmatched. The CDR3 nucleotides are TGTGCCAGCAGCCCGGCTAGCGGGATAGCCAAAAACATTCAGTACTTC. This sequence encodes CASSPASGIAKNIQYF.

CDR3 bases: TGTGCCACCACGGCAGGGGTCGAGCAGTACTTC. It yields the protein CATTAGVEQYF. The chain employs TRBV24-1 and TRBJ2-7; D is possibly TRBD1 (6 bases). With 8 bases removed from V and 6 bases from J, the gap between germline ends came to 10 bases. The V gene's germline CDR1 is KGHDR and CDR2 SFDVKD. CDR3 size: 11 residues.

The CDR3 protein is CARNRVGTEETQYF. The CDR3 DNA sequence: TGCGCCAGGAACAGGGTGGGGACCGAAGAGACCCAGTACTTC. The chain has TRBV5-1 and TRBJ2-5, with TRBD1 as a possible D gene (6 bases). This CDR3 has 14 residues. The germline V and J ends were trimmed by 8 bases and 3 bases, with 17 bases remaining between them. Per germline, CDR1 SGHRS and CDR2 YFSETQ.

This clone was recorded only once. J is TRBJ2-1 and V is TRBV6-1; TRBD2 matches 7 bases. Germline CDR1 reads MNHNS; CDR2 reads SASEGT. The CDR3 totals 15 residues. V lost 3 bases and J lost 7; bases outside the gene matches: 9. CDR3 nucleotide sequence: TGTGCCAGCAGTGACCTTCAGGGAGGGTGGAATGAGCAGTTCTTC. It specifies CASSDLQGGWNEQFF.

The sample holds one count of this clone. The CDR3 loop reads CASRRWGEDGYTF. The DNA for the CDR3 is TGTGCCAGCAGAAGATGGGGGGAAGATGGCTACACCTTC. The chain carries TRBV6-5 and TRBJ1-2; D perhaps matches TRBD1 (5 bases). Trimming shortened V by 6 bases and J by 6 bases, and 14 bases separated the two germline ends. Germline loops: CDR1 MNHEY, CDR2 SVGAGI. The CDR3 contains 13 residues.

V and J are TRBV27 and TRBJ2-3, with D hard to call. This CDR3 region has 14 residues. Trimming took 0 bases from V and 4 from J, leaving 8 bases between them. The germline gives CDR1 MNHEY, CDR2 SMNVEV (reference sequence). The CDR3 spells CASSLSTLSDTQYF. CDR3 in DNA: TGTGCCAGCAGTTTATCCACACTATCAGATACGCAGTATTTT.

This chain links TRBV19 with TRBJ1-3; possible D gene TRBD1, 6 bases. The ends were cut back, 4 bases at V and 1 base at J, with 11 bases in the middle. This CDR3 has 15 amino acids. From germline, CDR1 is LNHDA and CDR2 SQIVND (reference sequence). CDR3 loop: CASSTTQGSGNTIYF. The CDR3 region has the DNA TGTGCCAGTAGTACTACACAGGGATCTGGAAACACCATATATTTT.

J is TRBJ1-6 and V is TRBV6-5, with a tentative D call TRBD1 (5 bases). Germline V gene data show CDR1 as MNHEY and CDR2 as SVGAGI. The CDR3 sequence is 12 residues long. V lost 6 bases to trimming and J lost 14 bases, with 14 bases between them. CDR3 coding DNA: TGTGCCAGCAGCACCCAGGGAGGCACCCTCCACTTT. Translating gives CASSTQGGTLHF.

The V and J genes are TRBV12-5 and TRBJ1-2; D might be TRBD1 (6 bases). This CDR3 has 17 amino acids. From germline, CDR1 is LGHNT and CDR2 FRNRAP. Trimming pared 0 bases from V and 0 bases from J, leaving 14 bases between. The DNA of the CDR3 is TGTGCTAGTGGTTTGGTACTTGGCAGGGGCACTAACTATGGCTACACCTTC. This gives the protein CASGLVLGRGTNYGYTF.

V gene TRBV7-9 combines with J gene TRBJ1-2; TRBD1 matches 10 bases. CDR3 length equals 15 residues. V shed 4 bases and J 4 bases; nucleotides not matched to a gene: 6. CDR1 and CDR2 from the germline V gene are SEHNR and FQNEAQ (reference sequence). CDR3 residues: CASSSRDRGRYGYTF. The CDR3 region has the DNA TGTGCCAGCAGCTCTCGGGACAGGGGACGCTATGGCTACACCTTC.

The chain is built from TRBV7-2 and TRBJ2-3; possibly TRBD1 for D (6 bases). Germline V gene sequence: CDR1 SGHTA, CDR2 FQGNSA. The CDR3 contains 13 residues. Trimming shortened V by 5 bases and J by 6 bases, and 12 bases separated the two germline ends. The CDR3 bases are TGTGCCAGCAGCGAACAGGGTTGGGATACGCAGTATTTT. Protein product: CASSEQGWDTQYF.

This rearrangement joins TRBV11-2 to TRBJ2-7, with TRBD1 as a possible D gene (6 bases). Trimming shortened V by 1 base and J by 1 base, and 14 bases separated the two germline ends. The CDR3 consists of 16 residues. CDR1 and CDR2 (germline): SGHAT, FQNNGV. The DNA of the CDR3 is TGTGCCAGCAGCTTAGGTTCTTGGACAGCTTCCTACGAGCAGTACTTC. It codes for CASSLGSWTASYEQYF. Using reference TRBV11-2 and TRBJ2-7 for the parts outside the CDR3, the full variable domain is EAGVAQSPRYKIIEKRQSVAFWCNPISGHATLYWYQQILGQGPKLLIQFQNNGVVDDSQLPKDRFSAERLKGVDSTLKIQPAKLEDSAVYLCASSLGSWTASYEQYFGPGTRLTVT.

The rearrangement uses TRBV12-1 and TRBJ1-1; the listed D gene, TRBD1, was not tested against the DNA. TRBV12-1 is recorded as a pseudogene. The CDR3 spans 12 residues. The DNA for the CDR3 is TGTGCCAGCTCCGTTACAGGAGCTGAAGCTTTCTTT. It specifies CASSVTGAEAFF.

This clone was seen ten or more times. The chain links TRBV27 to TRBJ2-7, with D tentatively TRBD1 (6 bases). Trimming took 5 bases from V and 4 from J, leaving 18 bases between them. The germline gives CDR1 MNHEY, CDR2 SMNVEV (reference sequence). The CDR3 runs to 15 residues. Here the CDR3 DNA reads TGTGCCAGCAGTCTCAAGAAGGACAGAACTTACGAGCAGTACTTC. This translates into CASSLKKDRTYEQYF.